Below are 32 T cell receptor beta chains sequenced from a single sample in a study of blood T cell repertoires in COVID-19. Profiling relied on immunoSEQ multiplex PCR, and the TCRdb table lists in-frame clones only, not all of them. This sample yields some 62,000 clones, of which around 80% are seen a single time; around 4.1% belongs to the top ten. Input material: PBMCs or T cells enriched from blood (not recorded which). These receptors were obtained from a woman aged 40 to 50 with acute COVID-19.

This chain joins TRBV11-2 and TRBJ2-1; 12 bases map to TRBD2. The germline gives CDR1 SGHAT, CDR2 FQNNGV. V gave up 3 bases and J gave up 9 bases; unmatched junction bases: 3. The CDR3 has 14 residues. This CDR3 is CASSLASGGVEQFF. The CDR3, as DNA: TGTGCCAGCAGCTTGGCTAGCGGGGGGGTTGAGCAGTTCTTC.

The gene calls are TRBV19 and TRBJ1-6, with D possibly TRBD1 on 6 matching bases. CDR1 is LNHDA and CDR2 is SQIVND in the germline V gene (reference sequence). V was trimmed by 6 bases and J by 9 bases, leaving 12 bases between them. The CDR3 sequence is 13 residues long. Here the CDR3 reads CASRSQGFSPLHF. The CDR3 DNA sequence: TGTGCCAGTAGGAGTCAGGGGTTTTCACCCCTCCACTTT.

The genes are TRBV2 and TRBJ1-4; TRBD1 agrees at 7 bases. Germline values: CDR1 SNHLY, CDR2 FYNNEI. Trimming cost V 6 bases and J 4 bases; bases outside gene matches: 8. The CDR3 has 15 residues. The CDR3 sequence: CASRGRTGVNEKLFF. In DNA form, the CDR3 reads TGTGCCAGCAGGGGGCGGACAGGAGTTAATGAAAAACTGTTTTTT.

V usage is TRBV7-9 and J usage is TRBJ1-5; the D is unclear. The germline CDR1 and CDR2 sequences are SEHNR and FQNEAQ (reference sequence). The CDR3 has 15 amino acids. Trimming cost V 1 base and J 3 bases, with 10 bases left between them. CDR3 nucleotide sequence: TGTGCCAGCAGCTTAGTACGACATTCCAATCAGCCCCAGCATTTT. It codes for CASSLVRHSNQPQHF.

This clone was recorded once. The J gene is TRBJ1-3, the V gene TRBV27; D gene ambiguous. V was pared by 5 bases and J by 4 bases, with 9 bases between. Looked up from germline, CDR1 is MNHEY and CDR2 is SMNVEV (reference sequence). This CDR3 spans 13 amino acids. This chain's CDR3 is CASSPDLGNTIYF. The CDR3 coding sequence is TGTGCCAGCAGTCCAGATTTGGGAAACACCATATATTTT.

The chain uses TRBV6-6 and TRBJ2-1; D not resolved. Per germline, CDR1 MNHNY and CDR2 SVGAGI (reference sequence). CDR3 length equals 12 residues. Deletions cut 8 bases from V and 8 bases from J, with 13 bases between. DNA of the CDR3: TGTGCCAGCGCCCAGTTTCGGGATGAGCAGTTCTTC. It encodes CASAQFRDEQFF.

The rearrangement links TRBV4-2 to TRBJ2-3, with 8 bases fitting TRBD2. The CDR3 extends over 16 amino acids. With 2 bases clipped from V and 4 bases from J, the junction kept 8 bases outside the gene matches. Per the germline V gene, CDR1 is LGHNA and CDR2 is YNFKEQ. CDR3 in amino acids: CASSQLPGLDADTQYF. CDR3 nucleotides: TGTGCCAGCAGCCAATTACCGGGACTAGATGCAGATACGCAGTATTTT.

CDR3 DNA: TGCGCCAGCAGCTTGCTTTCGGGGGGCGACACTGAAGCTTTCTTT. Translating it yields CASSLLSGGDTEAFF. The rearrangement uses TRBV5-1 and TRBJ1-1; D is perhaps TRBD1 (6 bases). Between the trimmed V and J ends, which lost 1 base and 3 bases, there was a span of 13 bases. CDR3 length: 15 amino acids. Germline lookup yields CDR1 SGHRS and CDR2 YFSETQ.

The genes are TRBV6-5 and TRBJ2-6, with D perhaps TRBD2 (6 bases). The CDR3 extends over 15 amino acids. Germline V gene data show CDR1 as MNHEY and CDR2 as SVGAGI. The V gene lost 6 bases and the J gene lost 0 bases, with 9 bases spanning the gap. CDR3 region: CASSWRDSGANVLTF. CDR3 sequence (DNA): TGTGCCAGCAGCTGGAGGGACTCTGGGGCCAACGTCCTGACTTTC.

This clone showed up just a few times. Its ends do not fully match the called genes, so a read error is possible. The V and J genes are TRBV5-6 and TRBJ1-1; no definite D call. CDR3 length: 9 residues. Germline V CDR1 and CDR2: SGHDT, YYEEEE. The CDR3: CASSPFPLF. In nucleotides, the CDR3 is TGTGCCAGCAGCCCCTTTCCCCTCTTT.

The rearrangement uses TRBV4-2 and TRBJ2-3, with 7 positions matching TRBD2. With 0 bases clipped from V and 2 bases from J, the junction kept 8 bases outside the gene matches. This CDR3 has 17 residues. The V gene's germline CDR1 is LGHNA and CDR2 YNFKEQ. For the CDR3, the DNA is TGTGCCAGCAGCCAAGAAGGCGGGGGTGGCAACACAGATACGCAGTATTTT. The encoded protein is CASSQEGGGGNTDTQYF.

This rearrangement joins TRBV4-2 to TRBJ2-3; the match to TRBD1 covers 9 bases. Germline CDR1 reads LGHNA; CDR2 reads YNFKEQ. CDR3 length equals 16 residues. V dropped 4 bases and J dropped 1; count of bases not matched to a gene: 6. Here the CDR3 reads CASSPVRDRGTDTQYF. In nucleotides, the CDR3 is TGTGCCAGCAGCCCGGTCCGGGACAGGGGCACAGATACGCAGTATTTT.

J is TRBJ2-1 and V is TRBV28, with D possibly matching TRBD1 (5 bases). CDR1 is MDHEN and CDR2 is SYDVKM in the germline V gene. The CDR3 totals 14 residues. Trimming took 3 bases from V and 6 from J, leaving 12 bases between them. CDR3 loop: CASSFHGASNEQFF. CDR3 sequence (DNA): TGTGCCAGCAGTTTTCATGGGGCGAGCAATGAGCAGTTCTTC.

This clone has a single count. The chain's CDR3 is CASSLASGRSGANVLTF. For the CDR3, the DNA is TGCGCCAGCAGCTTGGCTAGCGGGAGAAGTGGGGCCAACGTCCTGACTTTC. V usage is TRBV5-1 and J usage is TRBJ2-6, with TRBD2 matching 10 bases. This CDR3 is built from 17 residues. V lost 0 bases and J lost 3; bases outside the gene matches: 3. CDR1 SGHRS and CDR2 YFSETQ come from the germline V gene.

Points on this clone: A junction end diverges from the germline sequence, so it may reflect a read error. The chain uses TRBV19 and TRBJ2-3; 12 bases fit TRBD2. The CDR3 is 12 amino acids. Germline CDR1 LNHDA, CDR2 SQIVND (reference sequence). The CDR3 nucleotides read TGTGCCAGTGGACTAGCGGGGAGGAGGAGGCATTTT. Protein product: CASGLAGRRRHF.

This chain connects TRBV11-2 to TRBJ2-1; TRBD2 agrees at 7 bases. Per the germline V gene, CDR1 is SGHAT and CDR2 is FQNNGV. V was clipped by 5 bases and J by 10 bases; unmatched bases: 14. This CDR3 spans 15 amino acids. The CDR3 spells CASSESAGVSDEQFF. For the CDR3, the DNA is TGTGCCAGCAGCGAGTCGGCGGGAGTATCGGACGAGCAGTTCTTC.

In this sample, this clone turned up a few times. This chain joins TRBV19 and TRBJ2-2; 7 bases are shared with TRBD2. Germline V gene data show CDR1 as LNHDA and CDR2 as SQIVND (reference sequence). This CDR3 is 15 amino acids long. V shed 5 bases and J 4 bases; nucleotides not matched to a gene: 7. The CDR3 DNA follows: TGTGCCAGTAGTGAGGTCTCGGGGGGCACCGGGGAGCTGTTTTTT. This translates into CASSEVSGGTGELFF.

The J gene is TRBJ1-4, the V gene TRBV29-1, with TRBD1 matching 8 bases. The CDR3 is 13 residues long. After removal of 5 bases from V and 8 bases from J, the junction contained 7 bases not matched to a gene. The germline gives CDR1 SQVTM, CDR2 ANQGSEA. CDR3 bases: TGCAGCGTTTACAGGGGGAATCGGGAAAAACTGTTTTTT. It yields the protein CSVYRGNREKLFF.

The CDR3 is CASSYGPLGEGGYTF. The DNA for the CDR3 is TGTGCCAGCAGTTACGGGCCGCTCGGGGAGGGTGGCTACACCTTC. The V call is TRBV6-5, the J call TRBJ1-2; D not certain. The V gene lost 2 bases and the J gene lost 7 bases, with 17 bases spanning the gap. CDR1 MNHEY and CDR2 SVGAGI come from the germline V gene. The CDR3 is 15 amino acids.

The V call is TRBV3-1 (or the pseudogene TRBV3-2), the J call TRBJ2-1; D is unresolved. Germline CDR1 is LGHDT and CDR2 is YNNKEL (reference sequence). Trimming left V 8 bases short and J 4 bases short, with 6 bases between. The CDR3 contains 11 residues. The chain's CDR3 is CASGEYNEQFF. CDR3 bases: TGTGCCAGCGGAGAGTACAATGAGCAGTTCTTC.

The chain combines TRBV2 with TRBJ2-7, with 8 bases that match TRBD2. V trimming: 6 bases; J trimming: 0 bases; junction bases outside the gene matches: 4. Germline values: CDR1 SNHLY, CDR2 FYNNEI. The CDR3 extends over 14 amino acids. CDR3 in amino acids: CASSPAGVSYEQYF. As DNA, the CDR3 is TGTGCCAGCAGCCCAGCGGGAGTCTCCTACGAGCAGTACTTC.

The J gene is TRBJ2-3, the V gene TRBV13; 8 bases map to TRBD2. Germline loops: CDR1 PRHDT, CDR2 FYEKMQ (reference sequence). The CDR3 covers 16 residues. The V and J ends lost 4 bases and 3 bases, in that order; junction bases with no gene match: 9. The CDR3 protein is CASSSGGASITDTQYF. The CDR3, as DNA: TGTGCCAGCAGCTCGGGGGGGGCCTCCATTACAGATACGCAGTATTTT.

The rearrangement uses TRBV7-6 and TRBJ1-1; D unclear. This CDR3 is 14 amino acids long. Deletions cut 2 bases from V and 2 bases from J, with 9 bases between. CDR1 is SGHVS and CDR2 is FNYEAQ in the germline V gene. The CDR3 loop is CASSLWAGNTEAFF. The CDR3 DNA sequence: TGTGCCAGCAGCTTATGGGCGGGAAACACTGAAGCTTTCTTT.

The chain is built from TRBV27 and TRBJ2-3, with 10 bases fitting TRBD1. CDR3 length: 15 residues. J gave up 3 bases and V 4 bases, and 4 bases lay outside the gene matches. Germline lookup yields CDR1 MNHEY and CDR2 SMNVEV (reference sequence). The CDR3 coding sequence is TGTGCCAGCAGTTCCGGGGACAGGGGAACAGATACGCAGTATTTT. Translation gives CASSSGDRGTDTQYF.

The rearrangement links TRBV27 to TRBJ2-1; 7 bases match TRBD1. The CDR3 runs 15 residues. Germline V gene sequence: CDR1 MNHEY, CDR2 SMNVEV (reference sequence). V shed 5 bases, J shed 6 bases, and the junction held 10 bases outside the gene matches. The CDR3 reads CASSPTRTGRNEQFF. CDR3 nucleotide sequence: TGTGCCAGCAGTCCAACTAGGACAGGCCGCAATGAGCAGTTCTTC.

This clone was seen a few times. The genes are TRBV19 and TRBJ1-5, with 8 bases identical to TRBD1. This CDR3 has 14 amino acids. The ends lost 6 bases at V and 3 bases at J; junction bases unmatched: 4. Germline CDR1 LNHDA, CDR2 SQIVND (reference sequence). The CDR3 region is CASRGTGPNQPQHF. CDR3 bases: TGTGCCAGTAGAGGGACAGGCCCCAATCAGCCCCAGCATTTT.

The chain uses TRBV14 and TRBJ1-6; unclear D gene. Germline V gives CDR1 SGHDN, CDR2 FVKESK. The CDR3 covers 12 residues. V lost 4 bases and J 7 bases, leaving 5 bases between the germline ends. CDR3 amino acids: CASSRPNSPLHF. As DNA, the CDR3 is TGTGCCAGCAGCCGTCCGAATTCACCCCTCCACTTT. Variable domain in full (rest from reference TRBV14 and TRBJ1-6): EAGVTQFPSHSVIEKGQTVTLRCDPISGHDNLYWYRRVMGKEIKFLLHFVKESKQDESGMPNNRFLAERTGGTYSTLKVQPAELEDSGVYFCASSRPNSPLHFGNGTRLTVT.

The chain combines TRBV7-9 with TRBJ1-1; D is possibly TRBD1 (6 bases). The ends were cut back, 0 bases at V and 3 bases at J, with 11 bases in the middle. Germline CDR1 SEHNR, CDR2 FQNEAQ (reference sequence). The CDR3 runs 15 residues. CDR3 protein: CASSLAQGADTEAFF. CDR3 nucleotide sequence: TGTGCCAGCAGCTTAGCACAGGGCGCAGACACTGAAGCTTTCTTT.

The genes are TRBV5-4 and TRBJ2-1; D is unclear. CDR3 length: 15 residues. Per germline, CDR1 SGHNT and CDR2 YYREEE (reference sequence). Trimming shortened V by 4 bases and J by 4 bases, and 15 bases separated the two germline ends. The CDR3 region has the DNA TGTGCCAGCAGCGACGGCGGCAGCCTTTACAATGAGCAGTTCTTC. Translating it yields CASSDGGSLYNEQFF.

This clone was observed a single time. CDR3 protein: CASSPPGTAADTQYF. CDR3 nucleotides: TGTGCCAGCAGCCCCCCCGGGACAGCCGCAGATACGCAGTATTTT. This chain links TRBV11-3 with TRBJ2-3; TRBD1 matches at 7 bases. Germline CDR1 SGHNT, CDR2 YENEEA. The length of the CDR3 is 15 residues. J gave up 4 bases and V 5 bases, and 9 bases lay outside the gene matches.

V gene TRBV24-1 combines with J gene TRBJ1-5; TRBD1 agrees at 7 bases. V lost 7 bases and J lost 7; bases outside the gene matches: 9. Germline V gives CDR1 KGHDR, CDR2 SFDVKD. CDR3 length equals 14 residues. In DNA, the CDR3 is TGTGCCACCAGCGCCGGGACAGTCGGCCAGCCCCAGCATTTT. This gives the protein CATSAGTVGQPQHF.

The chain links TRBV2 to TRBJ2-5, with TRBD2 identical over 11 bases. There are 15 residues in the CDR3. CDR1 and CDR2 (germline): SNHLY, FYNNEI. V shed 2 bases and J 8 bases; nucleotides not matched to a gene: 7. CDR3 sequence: CASSERSSGGPTQYF. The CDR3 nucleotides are TGTGCCAGCAGTGAAAGGTCTAGCGGGGGGCCTACCCAGTACTTC.